This TCR beta chain was captured by sequencing in a study of human T cells and chemical hapten exposure. Under the authors' procedure: Between 23,224 and 690,600 TCRs appeared in each sample, and the median stood at about 93,000. TCRdb processed the RACE reads anew with MiXCR; each CDR3 protein has one entry. In this record, the V and J calls reflect TCRdb's handling and not the investigators' own analysis. This table holds over 300,000 distinct CDR3 sequences, about 5.1% found once. This clonotype showed up many times. Time point reported: pre-sensitization, week 0. Specified treatment: therapeutic diphenylcyclopropenone sensitization with weekly scalp DPC. This CDR3 contains 13 residues. Germline-derived CDR1 and CDR2 are MDHEN and SYDVKM. Between the trimmed V and J ends, which lost 6 bases and 1 base, there was a span of 9 bases.

This TCR was recovered from a woman aged 45-65 years with alopecia areata. Some clones in this sample may be carry-over from other donors' samples. This sample comprised whole blood, obtained in connection with sensitization to the hapten diphenylcyclopropenone (DPC). The rearrangement links TRBV28 to TRBJ1-1; D uncertain. CDR3 coding DNA: TGTGCCAGCAGACCCGACGGGAACACTGAAGCTTTCTTT. This sequence encodes CASRPDGNTEAFF.